What follows are 17 T cell receptor beta chains derived from one specimen sequenced in a study of blood T cell repertoires in COVID-19. Clones were read by immunoSEQ multiplex PCR, and TCRdb kept only the in-frame ones, dropping some. The data contain over 200,000 clones, about 89% of them singletons. The sequencing sample was made of peripheral blood. The receptors derive from a man aged 55 to 69 who had recovered from COVID-19.

The chain couples TRBV2 to TRBJ2-7; the D is unclear. The V end lost 10 bases, the J end lost 2 bases, and 12 bases lay between the germline ends. The CDR3 spans 12 residues. In germline, CDR1 is SNHLY, CDR2 FYNNEI. The CDR3 loop is CATSPETYEQYF. In nucleotides, the CDR3 is TGTGCCACCAGCCCAGAAACCTACGAGCAGTACTTC.

The CDR3 DNA reads as TGTGCCAGCAGTCCGAGGACAGTCGCTAACTATGGCTACACCTTC. Translated: CASSPRTVANYGYTF. The rearrangement joins TRBV6-5 to TRBJ1-2; possibly TRBD1 for D (6 bases). This CDR3 is built from 15 residues. CDR1 is MNHEY and CDR2 is SVGAGI in the germline V gene. Trimming shortened V by 5 bases and J by 0 bases, and 13 bases separated the two germline ends.

The chain combines TRBV9 with TRBJ1-2; D remains unclear. Trimming left V 0 bases short and J 8 bases short, with 14 bases between. The V gene's germline CDR1 is SGDLS and CDR2 YYNGEE. The CDR3 runs to 14 residues. The CDR3 sequence: CASSVDGGVLGYTF. The CDR3 bases are TGTGCCAGCAGCGTAGACGGCGGGGTGTTGGGCTACACCTTC.

This rearrangement joins TRBV11-2 to TRBJ1-6; D might be TRBD1 (6 bases). CDR1 SGHAT and CDR2 FQNNGV come from the germline V gene. V lost 0 bases and J lost 7, with 10 bases in between. The CDR3 length is 15 residues. The CDR3 protein is CASSLDTGRNSPLHF. For the CDR3, the DNA is TGTGCCAGCAGCTTAGACACAGGGCGGAATTCACCCCTCCACTTT. Complete variable domain (other parts from reference TRBV11-2 and TRBJ1-6): EAGVAQSPRYKIIEKRQSVAFWCNPISGHATLYWYQQILGQGPKLLIQFQNNGVVDDSQLPKDRFSAERLKGVDSTLKIQPAKLEDSAVYLCASSLDTGRNSPLHFGNGTRLTVT.

DNA for the CDR3: TGCGCCAGCAGTGACCGCGGGGGGGCCTCCTACAATGAGCAGTTCTTC. This sequence encodes CASSDRGGASYNEQFF. The chain is built from TRBV10-2 and TRBJ2-1; TRBD2 agrees at 9 bases. The germline V gene encodes CDR1 WSHSY and CDR2 SAAADI. The CDR3 consists of 16 residues. Germline trimming cut 3 bases from V and 0 bases from J; bases unmatched to any gene: 3.

This chain uses TRBV10-3 with TRBJ2-1; 7 bases are shared with TRBD1. V was pared by 6 bases and J by 4 bases, with 6 bases of the junction left unmatched. Germline V gene lookup returns CDR1 ENHRY and CDR2 SYGVKD. This CDR3 is built from 14 residues. The CDR3 DNA is TGTGCCATCAGATCCGGGACAGATTACAATGAGCAGTTCTTC. Translated: CAIRSGTDYNEQFF.

The rearrangement links TRBV18 to TRBJ2-5, with a weak D call TRBD1 (5 bases). Germline assignment: CDR1 KGHSH and CDR2 LQKENI. The CDR3 has 13 residues. V lost 3 bases, J lost 4 bases, and 9 bases lay in between. The CDR3 DNA follows: TGTGCCAGCTCACCCATCCAGGGAGAGACCCAGTACTTC. It is translated as CASSPIQGETQYF. Together with reference TRBV18 and TRBJ2-5, the CDR3 gives the full variable domain: NAGVMQNPRHLVRRRGQEARLRCSPMKGHSHVYWYRQLPEEGLKFMVYLQKENIIDESGMPKERFSAEFPKEGPSILRIQQVVRGDSAAYFCASSPIQGETQYFGPGTRLLVL.

A note on this clone: Additional DNA sequences in this sample encode the identical CDR3. The CDR3 loop reads CASSLRGYEQYF. The CDR3 DNA is TGTGCCAGCAGTTTAAGGGGATACGAGCAGTACTTC. The chain combines TRBV28 with TRBJ2-7; D perhaps matches TRBD1 (5 bases). The CDR3 runs 12 residues. Trimming shortened V by 2 bases and J by 4 bases, and 6 bases separated the two germline ends. Per the germline V gene, CDR1 is MDHEN and CDR2 is SYDVKM.

The table lists this clone with a count of one. The chain links TRBV3-1 (or the pseudogene TRBV3-2) to TRBJ1-1, with 8 bases aligning to TRBD1. CDR1 and CDR2 (germline): LGHDT, YNNKEL (reference sequence). The CDR3 has 12 amino acids. Losses at the gene ends were 6 bases for V and 8 bases for J; bases not matched to a gene: 5. Written as DNA, the CDR3 is TGTGCCAGCAGGATGGACAGGGCCGAAGCTTTCTTT. This encodes CASRMDRAEAFF.

The chain has TRBV2 and TRBJ2-3; the match to TRBD1 covers 9 bases. The CDR3 extends over 17 amino acids. Germline loops: CDR1 SNHLY, CDR2 FYNNEI. Trimming at V came to 4 bases and at J to 5 bases, leaving 13 bases not matched to a gene. The CDR3 DNA sequence: TGTGCCAGCAGTGGGGGGGCAGGGACAGGGTTTGGAGATACGCAGTATTTT. Protein sequence: CASSGGAGTGFGDTQYF.

This clone was observed a single time. This sequence joins TRBV21-1 and TRBJ2-3; the table's D call of TRBD2 was not tested on the DNA. TRBV21-1 is termed a pseudogene. The CDR3 consists of 17 residues. CDR3 in DNA: TGTGCCAGCAGCAAAAGGGGACTAGCGGGAGGGACAGATACGCAGTATTTT. Translation: CASSKRGLAGGTDTQYF.

This sequence joins TRBV14 and TRBJ2-7; 11 positions agree with TRBD2. This CDR3 is 18 amino acids long. CDR1 is SGHDN, CDR2 FVKESK, per germline. V lost 4 bases, J lost 2 bases, and 13 bases stayed unmatched. The CDR3 nucleotides read TGTGCCAGCAGCCGTGGGAAGGTTAGCGGGAGGGGAACCTACGAGCAGTACTTC. It encodes CASSRGKVSGRGTYEQYF. The full variable domain, rest sourced from reference TRBV14 and TRBJ2-7, is EAGVTQFPSHSVIEKGQTVTLRCDPISGHDNLYWYRRVMGKEIKFLLHFVKESKQDESGMPNNRFLAERTGGTYSTLKVQPAELEDSGVYFCASSRGKVSGRGTYEQYFGPGTRLTVT.

The chain recombines TRBV10-1 with TRBJ2-4; D perhaps matches TRBD1 (6 bases). Germline-derived CDR1 and CDR2 are WNHNN and SYGVQD (reference sequence). The V end was cut by 3 bases, the J end by 0 bases, with 27 bases between. The CDR3 covers 21 residues. CDR3 DNA: TGCGCCAGCAGTGAAACAGGGTCAGCTAACGAGCAAAAACTAGCCAAAAACATTCAGTACTTC. Protein: CASSETGSANEQKLAKNIQYF.

The rearrangement joins TRBV25-1 to TRBJ2-5; 8 nucleotides agree with TRBD1. Germline V gene data show CDR1 as MGHDK and CDR2 as SYGVNS. Unmatched junction bases numbered 2, after V lost 3 bases and J lost 2 bases. The CDR3 is 14 residues long. The CDR3 protein is CASSDRGQQETQYF. Here the CDR3 DNA reads TGTGCCAGCAGTGACAGGGGGCAACAAGAGACCCAGTACTTC.

The chain is built from TRBV19 and TRBJ2-1; tentatively, D is TRBD2 (7 bases). CDR1 and CDR2 from the germline V gene are LNHDA and SQIVND (reference sequence). The CDR3 is 19 residues long. V lost 4 bases, J lost 7 bases, and 29 bases lay in between. CDR3 nucleotides: TGTGCCAGTAGTAGGGGGGCGGCCAACCTAGCGGCTTCTGGGAATGAGCAGTTCTTC. Its protein product is CASSRGAANLAASGNEQFF.

This clone was recorded at least ten times. The rearrangement links TRBV4-1 to TRBJ2-5; D call uncertain. From germline, CDR1 is MGHRA and CDR2 YSYEKL. V lost 4 bases and J lost 0, with 12 bases in between. The CDR3 is 15 residues long. This CDR3 is CASSPPSGDQETQYF. CDR3 in DNA: TGCGCCAGCAGCCCCCCCTCCGGTGACCAAGAGACCCAGTACTTC.

This clone was recorded only once. This sequence joins TRBV6-4 and TRBJ2-7; D is unclear. The CDR3 loop spans 12 amino acids. CDR1 and CDR2 from the germline V gene are MRHNA and SNTAGT. V lost 0 bases to trimming and J lost 6 bases, with 6 bases between them. CDR3 sequence reads: CASSDSYGEQYF. The CDR3 bases are TGTGCCAGCAGTGACTCCTACGGCGAGCAGTACTTC.